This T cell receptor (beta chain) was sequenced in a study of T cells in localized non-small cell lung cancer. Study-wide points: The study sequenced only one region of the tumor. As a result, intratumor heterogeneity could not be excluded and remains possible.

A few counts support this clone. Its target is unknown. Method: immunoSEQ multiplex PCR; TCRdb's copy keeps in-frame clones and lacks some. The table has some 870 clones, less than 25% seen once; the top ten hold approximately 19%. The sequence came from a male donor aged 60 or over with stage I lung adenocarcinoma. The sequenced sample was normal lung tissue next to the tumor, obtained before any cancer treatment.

The CDR3 nucleotides read TGTGCCAGCAGCGCCACCCCGGGACTAGCGGGAGATACGCAGTATTTT. Its translation is CASSATPGLAGDTQYF. The chain couples TRBV7-5 to TRBJ2-3; the table assigns TRBD2, which was not confirmed against the DNA. TRBV7-5 is assigned pseudogene status. The CDR3 totals 16 residues.